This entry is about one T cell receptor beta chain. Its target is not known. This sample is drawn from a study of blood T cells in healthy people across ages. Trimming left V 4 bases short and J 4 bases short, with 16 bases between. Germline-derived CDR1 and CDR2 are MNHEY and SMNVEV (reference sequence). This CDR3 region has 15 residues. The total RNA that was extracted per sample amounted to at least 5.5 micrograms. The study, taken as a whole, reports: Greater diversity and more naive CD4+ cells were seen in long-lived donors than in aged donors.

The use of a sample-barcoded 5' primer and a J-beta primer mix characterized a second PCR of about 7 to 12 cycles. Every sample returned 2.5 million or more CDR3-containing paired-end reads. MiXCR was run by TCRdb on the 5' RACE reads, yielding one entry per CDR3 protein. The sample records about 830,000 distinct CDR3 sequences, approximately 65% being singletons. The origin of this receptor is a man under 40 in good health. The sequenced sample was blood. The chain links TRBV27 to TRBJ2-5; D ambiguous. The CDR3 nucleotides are TGTGCCAGCAGTTCGACCGGTCCCCTTCCAGAGACCCAGTACTTC. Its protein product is CASSSTGPLPETQYF.